Included here is one TCR beta chain sequence, with context. Method: immunoSEQ multiplex PCR; TCRdb's copy keeps in-frame clones and lacks some. In the table there are about 40,000 clones, about nine tenths of which are singletons. This CDR3 region has 18 residues. The junction had 11 bases not matched to a gene; V was cut back by 7 bases and J by 1 base. CDR1 is LNHDA, CDR2 SQIVND, per germline (reference sequence). The source of the sample is a study of T cell changes during pregnancy in multiple sclerosis. This sequence was found in a female donor with multiple sclerosis, enrolled in a pregnancy study. This chain uses TRBV19 with TRBJ2-1; 12 nucleotides match TRBD2. Sequencing used PBMCs (not recorded whether the cells were cultured). The CDR3 sequence is CASTYSLAGGWSYNEQFF. In DNA, the CDR3 is TGTGCCAGTACGTACTCCCTAGCGGGAGGGTGGTCCTACAATGAGCAGTTCTTC.